The 3 T cell receptor beta chains below were found in one sample sequenced in a study of T-cell reconstitution after alpha-beta-depleted transplantation in children. The TCRbeta library incorporated unique molecular identifiers. TCRdb re-called the PCR reads with MiXCR, one entry per CDR3 protein. The table has a few hundred thousand distinct CDR3 sequences, more than 20% seen once. Sample: PBMCs, taken before TCRalphabeta/CD19-depleted stem cell transplant. Receptor source: a boy in the first two years of life with Wiskott-Aldrich syndrome, due to receive a stem cell transplant.

The rearrangement joins TRBV5-1 to TRBJ2-1, with D perhaps TRBD1 (6 bases). Germline CDR1 is SGHRS and CDR2 is YFSETQ. The CDR3 is made up of 14 amino acids. Trimming removed 4 bases at V and 4 bases at J, with 12 bases between. CDR3 loop: CASSAQTGYNEQFF. CDR3 in DNA: TGCGCCAGCAGCGCGCAGACAGGTTACAATGAGCAGTTCTTC.

This clonotype was detected a few times. The chain has TRBV11-2 and TRBJ2-7; D remains unclear. The V and J ends lost 1 base and 13 bases respectively, with 14 bases between them. There are 12 residues in the CDR3. Looked up from germline, CDR1 is SGHAT and CDR2 is FQNNGV. CDR3 DNA: TGTGCCAGCAGCTTAGGTCCGGACCGGGTCTACTTC. The encoded protein is CASSLGPDRVYF.

The chain has TRBV24-1 and TRBJ2-1; 7 nucleotides agree with TRBD2. Germline V gene lookup returns CDR1 KGHDR and CDR2 SFDVKD. Trimming removed 3 bases from V and 0 bases from J; junction bases left unmatched: 16. The CDR3 has 20 residues. DNA of the CDR3: TGTGCCACCAGTGATATTTTAACCCAGGGAGGGCCGAGCTCCTACAATGAGCAGTTCTTC. As protein: CATSDILTQGGPSSYNEQFF.